The present entry profiles one TCR beta chain with its context. The CDR3 contains 14 residues. Germline CDR1 and CDR2: MNHNS and SASEGT. Trimming removed 2 bases from V and 9 bases from J, with 14 bases in between. This specimen belongs to a study of blood T cell repertoires in COVID-19. Study overall: Acute-phase and convalescent COVID-19 samples originated in the United States, Italy and Spain.

The data were produced by immunoSEQ multiplex PCR, yet TCRdb's version contains in-frame clones alone and is incomplete. Among more than 90,000 clones listed, over 70% were seen once. Sample: peripheral blood. The sequence was collected from a woman aged 70-85 years with acute or convalescent COVID-19. The V gene is TRBV6-1, the J gene TRBJ2-1; D possibly corresponds to TRBD1 (6 bases). The CDR3 loop is CASSEMTGQREQFF. Written as DNA, the CDR3 is TGTGCCAGCAGTGAAATGACGGGACAACGTGAGCAGTTCTTC.